This record looks at one T cell receptor (beta chain) sequence and its context. From the RT-PCR reads, TCRdb called clonotypes with MiXCR, one entry per CDR3 protein. This sample carries 750,000 to 850,000 distinct CDR3 sequences, around a sixth of them seen once, and the ten largest clones take roughly a tenth. The data belong to a study of response to subunit inactivated influenza vaccine. The CDR3 has 16 amino acids. V shed 4 bases, J shed 4 bases, and the junction held 5 bases outside the gene matches. The germline CDR1 and CDR2 sequences are LGHDT and YNNKEL (reference sequence). The receptor was isolated from a man aged 45-60 years who received an inactivated influenza vaccine. The V and J genes are TRBV3-1 and TRBJ2-1, with 12 bases fitting TRBD2. Specimen: PBMCs from blood, collected 5 days after vaccination. CDR3 region: CASSPSTSGRYNEQFF. As DNA, the CDR3 is TGTGCCAGCAGCCCCTCCACTAGCGGGAGGTACAATGAGCAGTTCTTC.